Listed here are 22 T cell receptor beta chains from one sample, sequenced in a study of cytomegalovirus exposure and HLA in healthy donors (dated by TCRdb to about 2017). The library was built by means of the immunoSEQ multiplex PCR assay. For the multiplex PCR, a mixture combining 60 forward primers for TCR Vbeta segments and 13 reverse primers for TCR Jbeta segments was used. TCRdb retrieved this table from immuneACCESS and kept in-frame rearrangements only. Not all clones are present; in checked studies, unresolved V genes account for under half, and no reason is known for the remainder. This sample holds 70,000 to 95,000 clones; roughly 81% were observed only once. The ten largest clones capture under 2% of the sample. Source material: PBMCs. All receptors derive from a woman aged 25 to 39 in good health and CMV-seronegative.

This chain joins TRBV7-9 and TRBJ2-1; TRBD2 is a possible D gene (6 bases). The CDR3 runs 14 residues. V was trimmed by 6 bases and J by 7 bases, leaving 16 bases between them. Germline V gene data show CDR1 as SEHNR and CDR2 as FQNEAQ (reference sequence). The CDR3 coding sequence is TGTGCCAGCAGGCGGAGCGGGTCGTCAAATGAGCAGTTCTTC. Translating gives CASRRSGSSNEQFF.

Note on this clone: This specimen includes other DNA sequences encoding the same CDR3. The rearrangement uses TRBV28 and TRBJ2-1; no definite D call. CDR3 length: 11 residues. Germline-derived CDR1 and CDR2 are MDHEN and SYDVKM. Trimming shortened V by 4 bases and J by 4 bases, and 2 bases separated the two germline ends. The CDR3 DNA sequence: TGTGCCAGCAGTTCGTACAATGAGCAGTTCTTC. Translation gives CASSSYNEQFF.

V is TRBV6-1 and J is TRBJ2-3; D gene uncertain. Germline lookup yields CDR1 MNHNS and CDR2 SASEGT. The CDR3 runs 13 residues. The CDR3 DNA sequence: TGTGCAATCGCTAGATCATACACAGATACGCAGTATTTT. Its protein is CAIARSYTDTQYF.

This chain joins TRBV6-5 and TRBJ2-1, with 12 bases fitting TRBD2. The CDR3 loop spans 15 amino acids. V lost 6 bases and J lost 6; bases outside the gene matches: 6. The germline V gene encodes CDR1 MNHEY and CDR2 SVGAGI. In nucleotides, the CDR3 is TGTGCCAGCAGAAGCACTAGCGGGAGGATCAATGAGCAGTTCTTC. Translated: CASRSTSGRINEQFF.

The rearrangement links TRBV28 to TRBJ1-1, with D maybe TRBD1 (6 bases). Germline CDR1 reads MDHEN; CDR2 reads SYDVKM. Trimming stripped 2 bases from V and 8 bases from J, with 9 bases between. The CDR3 spans 12 residues. In DNA, the CDR3 is TGTGCCAGCAGTTTACCGGGGACAGAAGCTTTCTTT. Protein sequence: CASSLPGTEAFF. The full variable domain, its missing parts supplied by reference TRBV28 and TRBJ1-1, is DVKVTQSSRYLVKRTGEKVFLECVQDMDHENMFWYRQDPGLGLRLIYFSYDVKMKEKGDIPEGYSVSREKKERFSLILESASTNQTSMYLCASSLPGTEAFFGQGTRLTVV.

The genes are TRBV6-5 and TRBJ2-7; TRBD1 aligns across 11 bases. This CDR3 region has 14 residues. The V and J ends lost 7 bases and 5 bases, in that order; junction bases with no gene match: 7. The germline gives CDR1 MNHEY, CDR2 SVGAGI. CDR3 DNA: TGTGCCAGCACTTTGGGACAGGGGGTCCACGAGCAGTACTTC. Translating gives CASTLGQGVHEQYF.

The chain joins TRBV2 to TRBJ1-1; 7 positions match TRBD1. V lost 2 bases to trimming and J lost 5 bases; unmatched junction nucleotides: 5. CDR1 and CDR2 from the germline V gene are SNHLY and FYNNEI. The CDR3 loop spans 14 amino acids. Written as DNA, the CDR3 is TGTGCCAGCAGTGAAAGATCGGACAGGACTGAAGCTTTCTTT. It specifies CASSERSDRTEAFF. Variable domain in full (rest from reference TRBV2 and TRBJ1-1): EPEVTQTPSHQVTQMGQEVILRCVPISNHLYFYWYRQILGQKVEFLVSFYNNEISEKSEIFDDQFSVERPDGSNFTLKIRSTKLEDSAMYFCASSERSDRTEAFFGQGTRLTVV.

This chain uses TRBV7-9 with TRBJ2-7, with 9 bases matching TRBD1. CDR3 length: 15 residues. J was trimmed by 7 bases and V by 3 bases; bases with no gene match: 10. From germline, CDR1 is SEHNR and CDR2 FQNEAQ (reference sequence). This chain's CDR3 is CASSFGTGSLQEQYF. The CDR3, as DNA: TGTGCCAGCAGCTTCGGGACAGGGAGTCTTCAGGAGCAGTACTTC.

This clone has only a few counts. V gene TRBV28 combines with J gene TRBJ2-7; D uncertain. From germline, CDR1 is MDHEN and CDR2 SYDVKM. V lost 3 bases and J lost 2, with 8 bases in between. The CDR3 sequence is 13 residues long. As DNA, the CDR3 is TGTGCCAGCAGTTTCTCAGTCCCCTACGAGCAGTACTTC. Translation: CASSFSVPYEQYF.

The CDR3 loop is CASSHPPTGKDGYTF. For the CDR3, the DNA is TGCGCCAGCAGCCACCCCCCTACAGGGAAGGATGGCTACACCTTC. The chain employs TRBV4-1 and TRBJ1-2, with a weak D call TRBD1 (6 bases). V gave up 3 bases and J gave up 6 bases, with 17 bases separating them. The CDR3 spans 15 residues. The germline V gene has CDR1 MGHRA and CDR2 YSYEKL.

CDR3 amino acids: CASTLGLAEPNTGELFF. In nucleotides, the CDR3 is TGTGCCAGCACCCTGGGACTAGCGGAACCGAACACCGGGGAGCTGTTTTTT. The rearrangement uses TRBV2 and TRBJ2-2; 11 positions agree with TRBD2. This CDR3 contains 17 residues. The germline CDR1 and CDR2 sequences are SNHLY and FYNNEI. Losses at the gene ends were 7 bases for V and 0 bases for J; bases not matched to a gene: 7. The full variable domain, in which reference TRBV2 and TRBJ2-2 provide the parts outside the CDR3, is EPEVTQTPSHQVTQMGQEVILRCVPISNHLYFYWYRQILGQKVEFLVSFYNNEISEKSEIFDDQFSVERPDGSNFTLKIRSTKLEDSAMYFCASTLGLAEPNTGELFFGEGSRLTVL.

The chain combines TRBV2 with TRBJ2-3; 8 bases are shared with TRBD1. From germline, CDR1 is SNHLY and CDR2 FYNNEI. CDR3 length equals 15 residues. Germline trimming cut 8 bases from V and 3 bases from J; bases unmatched to any gene: 10. The DNA of the CDR3 is TGTGCCAGCCGCCTGGAACAGGGGGAAACAGATACGCAGTATTTT. This gives the protein CASRLEQGETDTQYF. The variable domain in full, completed from reference TRBV2 and TRBJ2-3, reads EPEVTQTPSHQVTQMGQEVILRCVPISNHLYFYWYRQILGQKVEFLVSFYNNEISEKSEIFDDQFSVERPDGSNFTLKIRSTKLEDSAMYFCASRLEQGETDTQYFGPGTRLTVL.

V and J are TRBV10-3 and TRBJ2-5; D is possibly TRBD1 (6 bases). Gene TRBJ2-7 matches the end of the DNA better, so the J call may be wrong. Germline V gene sequence: CDR1 ENHRY, CDR2 SYGVKD. CDR3 length equals 14 residues. CDR3 nucleotides: TGTGCCATCAGTGGGACAGCCACCCGTGGCGAGCAGTACTTC. Encoded protein: CAISGTATRGEQYF.

This clone has more than one count but fewer than ten. This chain uses TRBV27 with TRBJ1-2; D remains unclear. The CDR3 loop spans 14 amino acids. The V end lost 5 bases, the J end lost 4 bases, and 14 bases lay between the germline ends. CDR1 and CDR2 from the germline V gene are MNHEY and SMNVEV (reference sequence). The CDR3 DNA reads as TGTGCCAGCAGTGAAGGGAGGAGAGTCTATGGCTACACCTTC. It yields the protein CASSEGRRVYGYTF.

The rearrangement uses TRBV10-2 and TRBJ1-5; possible D gene TRBD1, 5 bases. Germline-derived CDR1 and CDR2 are WSHSY and SAAADI. With 4 bases removed from V and 1 base from J, the gap between germline ends came to 11 bases. The CDR3 extends over 15 amino acids. This CDR3 is CASSGRAGSNQPQHF. As DNA, the CDR3 is TGCGCCAGCAGTGGAAGAGCAGGGAGCAATCAGCCCCAGCATTTT.

V is TRBV4-1 and J is TRBJ1-4; the D is unclear. Germline V gene lookup returns CDR1 MGHRA and CDR2 YSYEKL. The CDR3 runs to 14 residues. The V end lost 0 bases, the J end lost 7 bases, and 9 bases lay between the germline ends. The CDR3 DNA sequence: TGCGCCAGCAGCCAAGAATCGAGGGCTGAAAAACTGTTTTTT. Protein sequence: CASSQESRAEKLFF.

This clone was seen just once. V and J are TRBV19 and TRBJ2-1; 11 nucleotides align to TRBD2. V gave up 9 bases and J gave up 2 bases; unmatched junction bases: 3. The germline CDR1 and CDR2 sequences are LNHDA and SQIVND (reference sequence). This CDR3 is 14 amino acids long. The CDR3 nucleotides read TGTGCCAGCACTAGCGGGAGTACCTACAATGAGCAGTTCTTC. Translating gives CASTSGSTYNEQFF.

The rearrangement uses TRBV14 and TRBJ2-3; 9 bases are a match to TRBD2. The CDR3 totals 18 residues. With V trimmed by 4 bases and J by 1 base, 12 bases remained unmatched. Germline V CDR1 and CDR2: SGHDN, FVKESK. The CDR3 is CASSLQLGLASRTDTQYF. In DNA form, the CDR3 reads TGTGCCAGCAGCCTGCAGTTAGGACTAGCGTCCCGCACAGATACGCAGTATTTT. Combining the CDR3 with reference TRBV14 and TRBJ2-3 gives the whole variable domain EAGVTQFPSHSVIEKGQTVTLRCDPISGHDNLYWYRRVMGKEIKFLLHFVKESKQDESGMPNNRFLAERTGGTYSTLKVQPAELEDSGVYFCASSLQLGLASRTDTQYFGPGTRLTVL.

The chain recombines TRBV6-5 with TRBJ2-1; the D gene is possibly TRBD2 (5 bases). Trimming removed 3 bases from V and 9 bases from J, with 6 bases in between. CDR1 is MNHEY and CDR2 is SVGAGI in the germline V gene. This CDR3 comprises 11 residues. CDR3 loop: CASSYGGEQFF. Here the CDR3 DNA reads TGTGCCAGCAGTTATGGAGGTGAGCAGTTCTTC.

The J gene is TRBJ2-5, the V gene TRBV30; no clear D gene. This CDR3 has 12 amino acids. The germline V gene encodes CDR1 GTSNPN and CDR2 SVGIG (reference sequence). The germline V and J ends were trimmed by 4 bases and 3 bases, with 9 bases remaining between them. The CDR3 spells CAWTVGEETQYF. The CDR3 DNA is TGTGCCTGGACTGTCGGTGAAGAGACCCAGTACTTC. The full variable domain, its missing parts supplied by reference TRBV30 and TRBJ2-5, is SQTIHQWPATLVQPVGSPLSLECTVEGTSNPNLYWYRQAAGRGLQLLFYSVGIGQISSEVPQNLSASRPQDRQFILSSKKLLLSDSGFYLCAWTVGEETQYFGPGTRLLVL.

The chain joins TRBV9 to TRBJ2-7; D not certain. The CDR3 spans 15 residues. V lost 0 bases, J lost 0 bases, and 10 bases lay in between. Germline V CDR1 and CDR2: SGDLS, YYNGEE. The CDR3 region is CASSVGASISYEQYF. The CDR3 DNA sequence: TGTGCCAGCAGCGTAGGGGCGTCCATCTCCTACGAGCAGTACTTC.

V gene TRBV28 combines with J gene TRBJ2-1; TRBD2 matches at 10 bases. The trim removed 9 bases at V and 4 bases at J, leaving 6 bases unmatched. The CDR3 covers 14 residues. The germline gives CDR1 MDHEN, CDR2 SYDVKM. The CDR3 here is CARWASGSYNEQFF. In DNA form, the CDR3 reads TGTGCCAGATGGGCTAGCGGGAGTTACAATGAGCAGTTCTTC.